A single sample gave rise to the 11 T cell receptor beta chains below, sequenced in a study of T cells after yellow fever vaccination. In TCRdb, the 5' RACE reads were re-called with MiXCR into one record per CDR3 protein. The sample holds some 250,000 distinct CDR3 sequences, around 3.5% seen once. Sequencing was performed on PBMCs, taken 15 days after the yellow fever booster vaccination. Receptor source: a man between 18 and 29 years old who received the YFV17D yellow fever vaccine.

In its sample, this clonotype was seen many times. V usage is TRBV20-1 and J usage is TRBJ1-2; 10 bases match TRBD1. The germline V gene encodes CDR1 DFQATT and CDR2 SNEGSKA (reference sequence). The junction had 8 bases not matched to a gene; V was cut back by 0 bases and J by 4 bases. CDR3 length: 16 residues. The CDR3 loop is CSARDWGTGASYGYTF. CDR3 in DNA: TGCAGTGCTAGAGATTGGGGGACAGGGGCATCCTATGGCTACACCTTC.

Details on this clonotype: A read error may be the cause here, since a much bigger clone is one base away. Written as DNA, the CDR3 is TGCGCCAGCAGCCAAGATCCGGGGGGGTACTGGAATGAGCAGCTCTTC. Protein: CASSQDPGGYWNEQLF. V is TRBV4-1 and J is TRBJ2-1; 8 bases are a match to TRBD2. Germline CDR1 MGHRA, CDR2 YSYEKL. The length of the CDR3 is 16 residues.

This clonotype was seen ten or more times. The CDR3 region is CASSSAGQGNQPQHF. DNA of the CDR3: TGTGCCAGCAGCTCAGCAGGACAGGGAAATCAGCCCCAGCATTTT. V is TRBV7-9 and J is TRBJ1-5, with TRBD1 identical over 8 bases. This CDR3 has 15 residues. Germline V gene lookup returns CDR1 SEHNR and CDR2 FQNEAQ (reference sequence). J lost 4 bases, V lost 4 bases, and 6 bases had no gene match.

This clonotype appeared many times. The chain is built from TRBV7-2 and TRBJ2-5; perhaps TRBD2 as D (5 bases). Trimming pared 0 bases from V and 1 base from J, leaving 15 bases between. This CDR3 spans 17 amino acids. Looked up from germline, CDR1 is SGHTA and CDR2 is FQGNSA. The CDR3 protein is CASSLAASSRPQETQYF. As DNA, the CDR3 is TGTGCCAGCAGCTTAGCGGCTAGCTCGAGGCCCCAAGAGACCCAGTACTTC.

As DNA, the CDR3 is TGTGCCACCTCGGCCGGGGGGGCGGAGGAGACCCAGTACTTC. Protein sequence: CATSAGGAEETQYF. This chain uses TRBV15 with TRBJ2-5; 8 bases match TRBD2. The V gene's germline CDR1 is LNHNV and CDR2 YYDKDF (reference sequence). The CDR3 is 14 amino acids. V lost 8 bases to trimming and J lost 5 bases; unmatched junction nucleotides: 10.

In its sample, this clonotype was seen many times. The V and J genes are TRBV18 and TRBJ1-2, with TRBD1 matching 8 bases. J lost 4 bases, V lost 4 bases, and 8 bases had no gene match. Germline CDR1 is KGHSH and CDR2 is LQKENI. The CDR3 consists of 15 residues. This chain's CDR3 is CASSQKTGEGYGYTF. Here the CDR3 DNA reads TGTGCCAGCTCACAGAAGACAGGGGAAGGCTATGGCTACACCTTC.

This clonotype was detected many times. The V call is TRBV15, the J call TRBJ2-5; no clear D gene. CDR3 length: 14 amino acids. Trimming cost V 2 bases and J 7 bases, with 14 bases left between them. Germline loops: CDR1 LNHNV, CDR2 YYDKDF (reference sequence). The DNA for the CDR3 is TGTGCCACCAGCAGAACCCCCCTAATACCGACCCAGTACTTC. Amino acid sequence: CATSRTPLIPTQYF.

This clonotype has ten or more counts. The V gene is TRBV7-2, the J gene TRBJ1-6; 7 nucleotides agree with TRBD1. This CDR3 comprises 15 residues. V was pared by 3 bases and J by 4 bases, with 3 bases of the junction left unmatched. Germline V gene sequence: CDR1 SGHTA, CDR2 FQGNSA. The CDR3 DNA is TGTGCCAGCAGCTTTAAGACAGGGTATAATTCACCCCTCCACTTT. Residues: CASSFKTGYNSPLHF.

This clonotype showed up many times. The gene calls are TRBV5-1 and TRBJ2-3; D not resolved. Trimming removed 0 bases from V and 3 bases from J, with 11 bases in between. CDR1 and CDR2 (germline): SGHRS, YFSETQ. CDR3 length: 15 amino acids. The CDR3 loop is CASSLVGVSTDTQYF. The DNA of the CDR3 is TGCGCCAGCAGCTTGGTGGGCGTGTCAACAGATACGCAGTATTTT.

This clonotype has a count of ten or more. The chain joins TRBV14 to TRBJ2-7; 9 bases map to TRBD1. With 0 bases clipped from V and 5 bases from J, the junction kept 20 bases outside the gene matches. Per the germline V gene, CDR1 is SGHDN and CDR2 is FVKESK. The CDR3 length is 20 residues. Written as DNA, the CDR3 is TGTGCCAGCAGCCAAGAGAGGGGACGTGACCGGGACAGGGTTCCCCACGAGCAGTACTTC. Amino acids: CASSQERGRDRDRVPHEQYF.

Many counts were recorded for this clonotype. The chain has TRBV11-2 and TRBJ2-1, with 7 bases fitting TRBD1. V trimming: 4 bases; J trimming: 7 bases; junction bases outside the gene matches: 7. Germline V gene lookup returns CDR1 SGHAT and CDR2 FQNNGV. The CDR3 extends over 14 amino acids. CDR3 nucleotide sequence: TGTGCCAGCAGCTCGACAGGGAGTATTAATGAGCAGTTCTTC. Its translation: CASSSTGSINEQFF.